This T cell receptor beta chain derives from a study of T cells after yellow fever vaccination. The CDR3 sequence is 14 residues long. Trimming took 5 bases from V and 5 from J; bases not matched to a gene: 7. Generation of TCR cDNA used 5'RACE template switching (which added a universal primer site and UMIs). TCRdb re-analysed the 5' RACE reads in MiXCR, keeping a single row per CDR3 protein. The table has hundreds of thousands of distinct CDR3 sequences, 18% seen once. Points from the study as a whole: Abundant clonotypes from the bulk population could contaminate FACS-sorted repertoires. The study re-detected most primary-vaccination clones after the booster (about 95% CD4, around 89% CD8). Only a minor proportion of clonotypes was detected across both CD4 and CD8 compartments.

This clonotype was observed a few times. The antigen remains undetermined. The TCR originated in a man younger than 30 who received the YFV17D yellow fever vaccine. This material consisted of PBMCs, taken before the yellow fever booster vaccination. This chain joins TRBV12-3 or TRBV12-4 and TRBJ2-5, with 8 bases identical to TRBD1. The CDR3 region is CASSIGQGAETQYF. CDR3 nucleotide sequence: TGTGCCAGCAGTATCGGACAGGGTGCGGAGACCCAGTACTTC.